The rows below give T cell receptor beta chains drawn from one sample of a study of cytomegalovirus exposure and HLA in healthy donors. TCRdb's table, derived via immunoSEQ multiplex PCR, lists solely in-frame clones and lacks some. The table includes around 100,000 clones, roughly 80% detected once. Input material: PBMCs. The receptors were gathered from a man between 35 and 55 years old in good health and CMV-seronegative. Both conserved end residues are part of each CDR3. Fields, in order: J gene, V gene, CDR3 protein.

TRBJ2-5 TRBV19 CASSIEPGVVGETQYF
TRBJ1-6 TRBV5-6 CASSLGKSSYNSPLHF
TRBJ2-1 TRBV21-1 CASSWQGAGGSYNEQFF
TRBJ2-5 TRBV4-3 CASSQAHGVRETQYF
TRBJ1-6 TRBV9 CASSVQGINSPLHF
TRBJ1-1 TRBV11-3 CASSLGGTNTEAFF
TRBJ2-1 TRBV5-4 CASSKPGQHNEQFF
TRBJ2-1 TRBV7-3 CASSSRQGYNEQFF
TRBJ2-3 TRBV4-3 CASSVTHPEDTQYF
TRBJ1-5 TRBV7-9 CASRQGAGNQPQHF
TRBJ2-2 TRBV21-1 CASSKVPGGTGGVGELFF
TRBJ1-5 TRBV19 CASSSSGVISNQPQHF
TRBJ1-1 TRBV23-1 CASPVGSGAFF
TRBJ2-3 TRBV7-2 CASNSGTSGGTDTQYF
TRBJ2-1 TRBV6-5 CASSYSGRGGGNEQFF
TRBJ2-7 TRBV18 CASSPRTGGYEQYF
TRBJ2-2 TRBV5-1 CASSRVMTNTGELFF
TRBJ2-3 TRBV7-9 CASSLFPRATDTQYF
TRBJ2-1 TRBV9 CASNYANNEQFF
TRBJ1-1 TRBV12-5 CASGFEGNTEAFF
TRBJ2-3 TRBV10-3 CAIRTSGDTQYF
TRBJ2-2 TRBV7-6 CASSSSLAGEATGELFF